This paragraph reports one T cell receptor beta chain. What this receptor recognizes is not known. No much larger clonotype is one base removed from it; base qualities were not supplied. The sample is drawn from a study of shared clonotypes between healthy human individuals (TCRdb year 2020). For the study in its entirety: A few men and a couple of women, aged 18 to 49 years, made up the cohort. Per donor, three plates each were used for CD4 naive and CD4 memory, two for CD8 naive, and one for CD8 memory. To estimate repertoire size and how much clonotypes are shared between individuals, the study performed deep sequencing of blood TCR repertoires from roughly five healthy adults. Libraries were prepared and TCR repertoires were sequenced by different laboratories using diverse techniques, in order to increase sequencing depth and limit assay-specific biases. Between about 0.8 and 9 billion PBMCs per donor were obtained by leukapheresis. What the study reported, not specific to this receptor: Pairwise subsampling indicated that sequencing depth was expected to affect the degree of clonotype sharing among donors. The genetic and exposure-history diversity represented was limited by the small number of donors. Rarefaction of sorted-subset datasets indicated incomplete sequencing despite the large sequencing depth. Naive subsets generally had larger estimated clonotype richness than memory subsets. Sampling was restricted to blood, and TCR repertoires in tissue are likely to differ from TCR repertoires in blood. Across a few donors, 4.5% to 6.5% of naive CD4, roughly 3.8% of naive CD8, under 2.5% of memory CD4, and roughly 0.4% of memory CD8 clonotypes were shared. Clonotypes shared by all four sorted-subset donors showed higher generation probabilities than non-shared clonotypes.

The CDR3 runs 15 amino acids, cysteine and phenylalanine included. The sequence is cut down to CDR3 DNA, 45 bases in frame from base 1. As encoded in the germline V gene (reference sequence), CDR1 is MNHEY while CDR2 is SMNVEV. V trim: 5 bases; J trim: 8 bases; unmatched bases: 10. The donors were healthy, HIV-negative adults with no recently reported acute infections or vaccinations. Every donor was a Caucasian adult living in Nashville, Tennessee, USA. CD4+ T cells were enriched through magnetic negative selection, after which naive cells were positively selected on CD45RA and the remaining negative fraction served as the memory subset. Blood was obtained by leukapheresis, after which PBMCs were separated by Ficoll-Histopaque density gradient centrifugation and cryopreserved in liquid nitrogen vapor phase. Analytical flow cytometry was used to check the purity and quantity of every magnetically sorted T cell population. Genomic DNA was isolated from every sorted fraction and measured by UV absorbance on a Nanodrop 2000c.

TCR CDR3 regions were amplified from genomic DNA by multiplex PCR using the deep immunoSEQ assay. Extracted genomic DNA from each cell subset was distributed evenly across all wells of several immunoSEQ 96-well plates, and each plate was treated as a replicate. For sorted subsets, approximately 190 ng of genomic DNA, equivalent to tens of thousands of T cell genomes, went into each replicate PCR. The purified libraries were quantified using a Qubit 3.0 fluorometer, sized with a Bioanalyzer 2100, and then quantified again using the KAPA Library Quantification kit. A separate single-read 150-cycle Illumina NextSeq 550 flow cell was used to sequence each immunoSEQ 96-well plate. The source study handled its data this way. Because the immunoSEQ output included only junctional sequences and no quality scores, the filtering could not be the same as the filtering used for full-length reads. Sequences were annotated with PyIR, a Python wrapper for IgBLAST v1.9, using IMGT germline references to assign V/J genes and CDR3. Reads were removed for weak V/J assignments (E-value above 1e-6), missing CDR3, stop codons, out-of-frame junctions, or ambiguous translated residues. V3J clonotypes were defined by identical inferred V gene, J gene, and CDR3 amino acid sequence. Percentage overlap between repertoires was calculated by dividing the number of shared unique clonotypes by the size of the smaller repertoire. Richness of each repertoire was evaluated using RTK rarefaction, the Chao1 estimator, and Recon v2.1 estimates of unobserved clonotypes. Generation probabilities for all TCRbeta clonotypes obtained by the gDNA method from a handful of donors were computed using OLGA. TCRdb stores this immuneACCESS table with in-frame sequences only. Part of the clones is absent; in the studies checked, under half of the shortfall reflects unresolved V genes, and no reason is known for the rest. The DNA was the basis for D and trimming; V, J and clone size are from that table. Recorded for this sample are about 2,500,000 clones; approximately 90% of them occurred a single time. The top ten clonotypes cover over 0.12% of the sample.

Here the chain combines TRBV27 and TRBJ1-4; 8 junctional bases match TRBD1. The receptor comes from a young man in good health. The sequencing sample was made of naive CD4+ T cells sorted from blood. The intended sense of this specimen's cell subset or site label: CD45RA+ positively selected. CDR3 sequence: CASSPRGPMGEKLFF. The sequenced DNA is TGTGCCAGCAGTCCCAGGGGGCCGATGGGGGAAAAACTGTTTTTT.